These 25 T cell receptor beta chains share one sample of origin, sequenced in a study. Cells sorted as Tregs were CD4+, CD25+ and CD127-/low. Each CDR3 protein gets one entry after TCRdb re-called the 5' RACE reads with MiXCR. The sample shows about 32,000 distinct CDR3 sequences, 25% to 30% of them seen only once. Sequenced input: tumor-infiltrating Tregs sorted from the breast tumor. The receptors here all came from a female donor with breast cancer.

This clonotype was observed at least ten times. The chain has TRBV6-5 and TRBJ1-2; 7 bases align to TRBD1. CDR1 and CDR2 from the germline V gene are MNHEY and SVGAGI. The CDR3 is made up of 12 amino acids. V shed 6 bases, J shed 8 bases, and the junction held 6 bases outside the gene matches. The CDR3 loop is CASSPDRAGYTF. DNA for the CDR3: TGTGCCAGCAGCCCCGACAGGGCCGGCTACACCTTC.

There are a few counts of this clonotype. V is TRBV6-6 and J is TRBJ2-7; TRBD1 aligns across 7 bases. Germline V gene data show CDR1 as MNHNY and CDR2 as SVGAGI (reference sequence). V trimming: 6 bases; J trimming: 7 bases; junction bases outside the gene matches: 21. This CDR3 is 17 amino acids long. DNA for the CDR3: TGTGCCAGCAGCTATATCAGACAGGGCGCCGCCGGCCGGGAGCAGTACTTC. Its protein product is CASSYIRQGAAGREQYF.

Notes on this clonotype: Given a much more abundant clone one base away, this may be a read error. The chain combines TRBV11-2 with TRBJ1-2; 7 nucleotides line up with TRBD1. The germline V gene has CDR1 SGHAT and CDR2 FQNNGV. The CDR3 contains 13 residues. In nucleotides, the CDR3 is TGTGCCAACAGCCTGGGACAGCGCTATGGCTACACCTTC. Translated: CANSLGQRYGYTF.

The rearrangement uses TRBV30 and TRBJ2-1; a possible D gene is TRBD1 (5 bases). CDR1 and CDR2 from the germline V gene are GTSNPN and SVGIG (reference sequence). This CDR3 is built from 16 residues. V was clipped by 7 bases and J by 0 bases, with 19 bases between them. The CDR3 here is CASRFGRQSSYNEQFF. The CDR3, as DNA: TGTGCCTCACGCTTTGGGCGACAGAGCTCCTACAATGAGCAGTTCTTC.

J is TRBJ2-5 and V is TRBV27, with D perhaps TRBD1 or TRBD2 (5 bases each). Trimming removed 5 bases at V and 7 bases at J, with 17 bases between. Germline loops: CDR1 MNHEY, CDR2 SMNVEV (reference sequence). The CDR3 extends over 14 amino acids. Here the CDR3 reads CASSLAGMGWTQYF. The DNA of the CDR3 is TGTGCCAGCAGTCTAGCAGGGATGGGGTGGACCCAGTACTTC.

This clonotype was detected ten times or more. The chain is built from TRBV12-3 or TRBV12-4 and TRBJ1-6; 7 nucleotides agree with TRBD1. CDR3 length: 14 residues. Trimming removed 3 bases from V and 10 bases from J; junction bases left unmatched: 6. The CDR3: CASSFWDSGSPLHF. As DNA, the CDR3 is TGTGCCAGCAGTTTTTGGGACAGCGGGTCACCCCTCCACTTT.

By share, this clonotype counts as medium-sized. V is TRBV9 and J is TRBJ2-7, with 8 bases fitting TRBD1. The ends lost 2 bases at V and 2 bases at J; junction bases unmatched: 6. Germline CDR1 and CDR2: SGDLS and YYNGEE. This CDR3 is built from 15 residues. The CDR3 spells CASSVGDRGTYEQYF. The CDR3 DNA reads as TGTGCCAGCAGCGTGGGTGACAGGGGAACCTACGAGCAGTACTTC.

This clonotype was counted ten times or more. The CDR3 DNA reads as TGTGCCAGCAGCTCGAGCGGGGGAAGCTCCTACAATGAGCAGTTCTTC. Amino acids: CASSSSGGSSYNEQFF. The chain joins TRBV7-6 to TRBJ2-1; 8 nucleotides match TRBD2. CDR3 length: 16 amino acids. Germline V gives CDR1 SGHVS, CDR2 FNYEAQ. J was trimmed by 0 bases and V by 4 bases; bases with no gene match: 5.

CDR3 in amino acids: CASSQAGHGARQPQHF. Here the CDR3 DNA reads TGTGCCAGCAGCCAAGCAGGACATGGGGCACGGCAGCCCCAGCATTTT. The chain recombines TRBV4-2 with TRBJ1-5; D possibly corresponds to TRBD1 (5 bases). The V end lost 1 base, the J end lost 7 bases, and 17 bases lay between the germline ends. The CDR3 runs to 16 residues. CDR1 and CDR2 (germline): LGHNA, YNFKEQ.

The table lists this clonotype with many counts. Given the absence of the conserved phenylalanine or tryptophan at the CDR3 end, a read error is likely. V is TRBV7-6 and J is TRBJ1-1; a weak D match, TRBD1 (5 bases). Trimming stripped 0 bases from V and 4 bases from J, with 12 bases between. Per the germline V gene, CDR1 is SGHVS and CDR2 is FNYEAQ. The length of the CDR3 is 15 residues. CDR3 sequence reads: CASSLAGGEGTEAFV. CDR3 sequence (DNA): TGTGCCAGCAGCTTAGCGGGAGGGGAGGGCACTGAAGCTTTCGTT.

The table lists this clonotype with many counts. V gene TRBV3-1 combines with J gene TRBJ1-5; maybe TRBD1 (5 bases). The CDR3 runs 14 residues. Trimming removed 1 base from V and 6 bases from J, with 10 bases in between. The germline gives CDR1 LGHDT, CDR2 YNNKEL (reference sequence). The CDR3 region is CASSQGKGFQPQHF. The CDR3 DNA reads as TGTGCCAGCAGCCAAGGGAAGGGGTTTCAGCCCCAGCATTTT.

This sequence joins TRBV11-2 and TRBJ2-7; the D is unclear. The length of the CDR3 is 14 residues. Germline-derived CDR1 and CDR2 are SGHAT and FQNNGV. The V end lost 1 base, the J end lost 3 bases, and 10 bases lay between the germline ends. CDR3 sequence: CASSLGGPYYEQYF. DNA of the CDR3: TGTGCCAGCAGCTTAGGAGGCCCTTACTACGAGCAGTACTTC.

In the case of this clonotype: A read error may account for a junction end that differs from germline. J is TRBJ2-7 and V is TRBV11-2; tentative D call: TRBD1 (5 bases). The length of the CDR3 is 15 residues. Germline V CDR1 and CDR2: SGHAT, FQNNGV. The CDR3 loop is CACSLVDRSSYEQYF. CDR3 coding DNA: TGTGCCTGCAGCTTAGTCGACAGAAGCTCCTACGAGCAGTACTTC.

The rearrangement joins TRBV4-2 to TRBJ2-1; 9 positions agree with TRBD2. Germline CDR1 reads LGHNA; CDR2 reads YNFKEQ. The CDR3 totals 16 residues. V shed 0 bases, J shed 4 bases, and the junction held 4 bases outside the gene matches. CDR3 sequence: CASSQEATSGYNEQFF. The CDR3 DNA reads TGTGCCAGCAGCCAAGAGGCGACTAGCGGATACAATGAGCAGTTCTTC.

The sample holds a few counts of this clonotype. The chain employs TRBV5-5 and TRBJ2-5; TRBD2 matches at 13 bases. V lost 1 base and J lost 7; bases outside the gene matches: 4. The V gene's germline CDR1 is SGHKS and CDR2 YYEKEE (reference sequence). The CDR3 extends over 15 amino acids. CDR3 in amino acids: CASSLLTSGRVTQYF. Written as DNA, the CDR3 is TGTGCCAGCAGCTTGCTAACTAGCGGGAGGGTGACCCAGTACTTC.

Concerning this clonotype: A much larger clone differs from this one at a single base, so this may be a read error. The CDR3 nucleotides read TGTGCCAGCGGCTTGGCCAACTACGAGCAGTACTTC. It is translated as CASGLANYEQYF. The rearrangement links TRBV5-6 to TRBJ2-7; D unresolved. The CDR3 sequence is 12 residues long. CDR1 and CDR2 (germline): SGHDT, YYEEEE.

Many counts were recorded for this clonotype. The V and J genes are TRBV3-1 and TRBJ1-1; D not certain. The V and J ends lost 2 bases and 7 bases respectively, with 11 bases between them. In germline, CDR1 is LGHDT, CDR2 YNNKEL (reference sequence). The CDR3 has 13 amino acids. The CDR3 bases are TGTGCCAGCAGCCAAAGGGAGGAACGTGAAGCTTTCTTT. Amino acids: CASSQREEREAFF.

The V gene is TRBV19, the J gene TRBJ2-1, with 7 nucleotides matching TRBD1. Unmatched junction bases numbered 1, after V lost 5 bases and J lost 0 bases. The CDR3 consists of 14 residues. Per germline, CDR1 LNHDA and CDR2 SQIVND (reference sequence). This CDR3 is CASSRQGSYNEQFF. In nucleotides, the CDR3 is TGTGCCAGTAGTCGACAGGGCTCCTACAATGAGCAGTTCTTC.

This clonotype was counted at least ten times. The V and J genes are TRBV12-3 or TRBV12-4 and TRBJ2-7, with 8 bases identical to TRBD1. V shed 7 bases and J 3 bases; nucleotides not matched to a gene: 11. CDR3 size: 15 residues. CDR3 coding DNA: TGTGCCAGCAAGCAAAAAGGGACAGGAAACTACGAGCAGTACTTC. Its protein product is CASKQKGTGNYEQYF.

With respect to this clonotype: Being one base from a much bigger clone, this may be a read error. This sequence joins TRBV24-1 and TRBJ2-2, with D possibly TRBD1 on 6 matching bases. CDR1 is KGHDR, CDR2 SFDVKD, per germline. V gave up 2 bases and J gave up 1 base, with 13 bases separating them. The CDR3 sequence is 17 residues long. The CDR3 loop is CATSDYTGKGNTGELFF. The DNA for the CDR3 is TGTGCCACCAGTGATTATACAGGGAAGGGGAACACCGGGGAGCTGTTTTTT.

This clonotype has a count of ten or more. The chain combines TRBV6-5 with TRBJ1-2, with D possibly being TRBD1 (5 bases). The CDR3 has 14 amino acids. V gave up 6 bases and J gave up 8 bases, with 19 bases separating them. CDR1 is MNHEY and CDR2 is SVGAGI in the germline V gene. The CDR3 reads CASRLRSGSQGYTF. DNA of the CDR3: TGTGCCAGCAGATTACGGTCAGGGAGCCAAGGCTACACCTTC.

This clonotype has only a few counts. A much bigger clone sits one base away, suggesting this may be a read error. The V call is TRBV5-6, the J call TRBJ2-5; D is ambiguous. CDR1 is SGHDT and CDR2 is YYEEEE in the germline V gene. The CDR3 totals 11 residues. In DNA form, the CDR3 reads TGTGCCTGCAGCTCACAAGAGACCCAGTACTTC. This encodes CACSSQETQYF.

A remark on this clonotype: One end of the junction fails to match germline, which may point to a read error. J is TRBJ2-2 and V is TRBV12-3 or TRBV12-4, with a possible D match to TRBD2 (5 bases). The CDR3 length is 11 residues. This chain's CDR3 is CASGLTGELFF. CDR3 nucleotides: TGCGCCAGCGGTCTCACCGGGGAGCTGTTTTTT.

This clonotype was picked up a small number of times. The J gene is TRBJ2-7, the V gene TRBV7-9; 9 bases are a match to TRBD1. The V and J ends lost 4 bases and 0 bases, in that order; junction bases with no gene match: 4. This CDR3 is built from 15 residues. From germline, CDR1 is SEHNR and CDR2 FQNEAQ (reference sequence). This chain's CDR3 is CASSSPDRGSYEQYF. The CDR3 DNA sequence: TGTGCCAGCAGCTCCCCGGACAGGGGCTCCTACGAGCAGTACTTC.

This clonotype was observed many times. The chain uses TRBV4-1 and TRBJ1-1; TRBD1 agrees at 7 bases. V trimming: 4 bases; J trimming: 3 bases; junction bases outside the gene matches: 5. The CDR3 totals 14 residues. Per the germline V gene, CDR1 is MGHRA and CDR2 is YSYEKL. The CDR3 loop is CASSRGQFYTEAFF. CDR3 bases: TGCGCCAGCAGCCGGGGACAGTTTTACACTGAAGCTTTCTTT.